The text below deals with one T cell receptor beta chain. This sample is part of a study of blood T cell repertoires in COVID-19. Profiling relied on immunoSEQ multiplex PCR, and the TCRdb table lists in-frame clones only, not all of them. The top ten hold around 21% of the sample, which has fewer than 250,000 clones, around 80% seen once. V was clipped by 6 bases and J by 4 bases; unmatched bases: 6. Germline assignment: CDR1 MNHEY and CDR2 SMNVEV (reference sequence). The CDR3 covers 14 residues. Sequencing was performed on peripheral blood. The chain recombines TRBV27 with TRBJ2-3; 8 nucleotides match TRBD2. This receptor was taken from a human donor in a cohort sampled during active COVID-19. CDR3 in DNA: TGTGCCAGCAGCCGTAGGACTAGCCCAGATACGCAGTATTTT. Translating it yields CASSRRTSPDTQYF.